This T cell receptor beta chain was recorded in a study of blood T cells in healthy people across ages. Study-wide results and caveats: When set beside aged donors, long-lived donors presented more naive CD4+ cells and higher diversity. Diversity figures derived from one million T cells were judged to underestimate the true value.

Samples each yielded at least 6 micrograms of total RNA. PCR was performed a second time for about 7 to 11 cycles using a sample-barcoded 5' primer and a J-beta primer mix. Each cDNA molecule was tagged by a template-switch adaptor with 12 random nucleotides. MiXCR, run by TCRdb on the 5' RACE reads, gives a single entry per CDR3 protein. The data show 550,000 to 750,000 distinct CDR3 sequences, roughly 21% seen once. This clonotype was recorded a few times. Its antigen is unknown. The CDR3 consists of 12 residues. Germline values: CDR1 DFQATT, CDR2 SNEGSKA (reference sequence). The chain employs TRBV20-1 and TRBJ2-5; D may be TRBD1 or TRBD2 (5 bases each). The last part of the DNA fits TRBJ2-1 better; the J call may be wrong. This TCR derives from a man aged 65 to 79 in good health. The sequenced material came from blood. The CDR3 loop reads CSASQGAGEQFF. In nucleotides, the CDR3 is TGCAGTGCTAGCCAGGGTGCGGGTGAGCAGTTCTTC.